The 8 T cell receptor beta chains in this list originate from one sample, sequenced in a study of memory CD4+ T cells and cytomegalovirus serostatus. Sequencing was performed with immunoSEQ multiplex PCR; in TCRdb, only in-frame clones are kept and a portion is missing. The table records under 65,000 clones, around 78% of them present only once. The sort gate was single viable CD3+CD4+CD8-CD45RO+ cells for memory CD4+ T cells. The material sequenced was memory CD4+ T cells from blood. The source is an adult in good health and CMV-seronegative.

The chain couples TRBV2 to TRBJ1-1, with D possibly TRBD1 on 5 matching bases. V was clipped by 7 bases and J by 7 bases, with 13 bases between them. The CDR3 length is 12 residues. CDR1 is SNHLY, CDR2 FYNNEI, per germline. CDR3 sequence (DNA): TGTGCCAGCACCGAGTGGGGGGATGAAGCTTTCTTT. Residues: CASTEWGDEAFF. Combining the CDR3 with reference TRBV2 and TRBJ1-1 gives the whole variable domain EPEVTQTPSHQVTQMGQEVILRCVPISNHLYFYWYRQILGQKVEFLVSFYNNEISEKSEIFDDQFSVERPDGSNFTLKIRSTKLEDSAMYFCASTEWGDEAFFGQGTRLTVV.

The rearrangement links TRBV10-3 to TRBJ2-7; TRBD1 matches at 7 bases. The CDR3 is 15 amino acids. Germline assignment: CDR1 ENHRY and CDR2 SYGVKD. V shed 1 base, J shed 3 bases, and the junction held 6 bases outside the gene matches. This CDR3 reads CAISELKGTDYEQYF. DNA of the CDR3: TGTGCCATCAGTGAGTTAAAGGGGACAGACTACGAGCAGTACTTC.

This clone was observed a few times. The CDR3 spells CASGLGTGNTIYF. CDR3 coding DNA: TGTGCTAGTGGTTTGGGGACAGGAAACACCATATATTTT. This chain uses TRBV12-5 with TRBJ1-3; a possible D gene is TRBD1 (5 bases). The CDR3 runs to 13 residues. Looked up from germline, CDR1 is LGHNT and CDR2 is FRNRAP. The ends were cut back, 1 base at V and 4 bases at J, with 5 bases in the middle.

The chain links TRBV18 to TRBJ2-1, with a tentative D call TRBD2 (5 bases). Trimming took 3 bases from V and 7 from J, leaving 16 bases between them. Germline assignment: CDR1 KGHSH and CDR2 LQKENI. CDR3 length: 15 amino acids. For the CDR3, the DNA is TGTGCCAGCTCACCCTGGACTGGGCAGTGGAATGAGCAGTTCTTC. Its translation is CASSPWTGQWNEQFF.

The chain is built from TRBV5-5 and TRBJ1-5; D may be TRBD1 (5 bases). V lost 1 base to trimming and J lost 1 base, with 12 bases between them. Germline assignment: CDR1 SGHKS and CDR2 YYEKEE (reference sequence). This CDR3 has 16 amino acids. The DNA for the CDR3 is TGTGCCAGCAGCTTGTCGGGGCGAGGGAGCAATCAGCCCCAGCATTTT. This encodes CASSLSGRGSNQPQHF.

This rearrangement joins TRBV4-1 to TRBJ2-3; D gene uncertain. The CDR3 sequence is 13 residues long. V dropped 1 base and J dropped 7 bases, with 9 bases sitting between them. CDR1 and CDR2 (germline): MGHRA, YSYEKL. The CDR3 sequence: CASSQGPFNTQYF. DNA for the CDR3: TGCGCCAGCAGCCAAGGCCCCTTTAATACGCAGTATTTT.

The rearrangement joins TRBV11-2 to TRBJ2-3, with 8 bases aligning to TRBD1. The V and J ends lost 4 bases and 3 bases, in that order; junction bases with no gene match: 6. The length of the CDR3 is 15 residues. Germline V gives CDR1 SGHAT, CDR2 FQNNGV. The CDR3 DNA is TGTGCCAGCAGCTCTCCGGGACAGGCGACAGATACGCAGTATTTT. Translated, it gives CASSSPGQATDTQYF. Looking up the rest from reference TRBV11-2 and TRBJ2-3 gives the full variable domain: EAGVAQSPRYKIIEKRQSVAFWCNPISGHATLYWYQQILGQGPKLLIQFQNNGVVDDSQLPKDRFSAERLKGVDSTLKIQPAKLEDSAVYLCASSSPGQATDTQYFGPGTRLTVL.

The rearrangement links TRBV6-5 to TRBJ1-1; D gene ambiguous. Germline lookup yields CDR1 MNHEY and CDR2 SVGAGI. Trimming pared 5 bases from V and 0 bases from J, leaving 13 bases between. The CDR3 spans 15 residues. CDR3 nucleotides: TGTGCCAGCAGTCAGACGGACGTTTTGAACACTGAAGCTTTCTTT. This codes for CASSQTDVLNTEAFF.